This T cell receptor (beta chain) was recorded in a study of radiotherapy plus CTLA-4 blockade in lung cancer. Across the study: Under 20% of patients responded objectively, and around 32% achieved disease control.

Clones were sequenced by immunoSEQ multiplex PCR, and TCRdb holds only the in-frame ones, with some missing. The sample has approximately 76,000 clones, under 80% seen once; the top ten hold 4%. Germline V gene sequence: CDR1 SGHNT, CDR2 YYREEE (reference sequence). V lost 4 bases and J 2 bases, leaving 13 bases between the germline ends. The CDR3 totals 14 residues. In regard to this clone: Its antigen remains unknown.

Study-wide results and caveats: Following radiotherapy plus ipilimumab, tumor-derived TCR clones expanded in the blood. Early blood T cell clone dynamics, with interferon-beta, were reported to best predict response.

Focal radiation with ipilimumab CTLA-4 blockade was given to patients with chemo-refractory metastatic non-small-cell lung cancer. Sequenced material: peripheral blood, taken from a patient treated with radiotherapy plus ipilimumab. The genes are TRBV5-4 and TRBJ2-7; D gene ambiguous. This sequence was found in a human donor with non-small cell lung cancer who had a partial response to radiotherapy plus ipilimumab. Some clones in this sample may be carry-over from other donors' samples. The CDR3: CASSLDEQTYEQYF. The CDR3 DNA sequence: TGTGCCAGCAGCCTGGACGAGCAAACCTACGAGCAGTACTTC.